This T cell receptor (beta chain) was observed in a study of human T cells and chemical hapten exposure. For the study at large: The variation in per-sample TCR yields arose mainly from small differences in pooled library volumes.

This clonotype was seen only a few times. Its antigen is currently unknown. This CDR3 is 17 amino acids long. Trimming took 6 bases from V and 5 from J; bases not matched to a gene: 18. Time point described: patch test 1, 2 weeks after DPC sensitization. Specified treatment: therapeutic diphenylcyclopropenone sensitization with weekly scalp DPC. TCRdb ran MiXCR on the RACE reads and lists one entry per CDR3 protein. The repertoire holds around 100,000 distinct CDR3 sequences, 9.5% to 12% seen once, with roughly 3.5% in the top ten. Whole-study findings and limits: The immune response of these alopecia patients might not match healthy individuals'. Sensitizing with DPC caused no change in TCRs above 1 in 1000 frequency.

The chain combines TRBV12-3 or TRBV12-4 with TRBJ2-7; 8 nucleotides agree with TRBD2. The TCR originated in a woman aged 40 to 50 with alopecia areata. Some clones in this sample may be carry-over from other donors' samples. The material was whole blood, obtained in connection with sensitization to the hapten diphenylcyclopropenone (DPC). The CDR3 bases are TGTGCCAGCAGCCCGGGGGGGGGCGGGAGATCTCACCACGAGCAGTACTTC. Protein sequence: CASSPGGGGRSHHEQYF.